The sequence of this TCR beta chain was determined in a study of blood T cell repertoires in COVID-19. Study information: Acute and convalescent COVID-19 samples came from the United States, Italy and Spain. From T cells, B-cell-depleted T cells, or PBMCs came the material, which was cDNA or gDNA.

As processed by the authors: Amplified reference gene primers provided the basis for estimating nucleated cell counts. Assay: immunoSEQ multiplex PCR; the TCRdb copy retains only in-frame clones and omits some. That table is the source of V, J and clone size, and D and trimming were worked out from the DNA. The table shows 85,000 to 90,000 clones, with 86% occurring only once. This CDR3 contains 16 residues. Germline lookup yields CDR1 LNHNV and CDR2 YYDKDF (reference sequence). The V end lost 4 bases, the J end lost 4 bases, and 16 bases lay between the germline ends. The sample was peripheral blood. The sequence derives from a human donor in a cohort sampled during active COVID-19. The rearrangement joins TRBV15 to TRBJ2-2, with a weak D call TRBD1 (6 bases). CDR3 nucleotide sequence: TGTGCCACCAGCACCGCTTCAGACAGGATCACCGGGGAGCTGTTTTTT. Residues: CATSTASDRITGELFF.